Listed below are T cell receptor beta chains from one sample, sequenced in a study of T cell changes during pregnancy in multiple sclerosis. Using immunoSEQ multiplex PCR, the repertoire was profiled, and TCRdb retains in-frame clones only, with some absent. Of 25,000 to 35,000 clones in the sample, roughly 90% were seen once. The source was CD4+ T cells from peripheral blood mononuclear cells, collected in the second trimester of pregnancy. The receptors originated from a female donor in good health, enrolled as a control in a pregnancy study. Both conserved end residues are part of each CDR3. The order of the fields is J gene, CDR3 length, V gene, D gene, clone size, CDR3 DNA, CDR3 protein. The D gene is left open where the match is weak. Rows give clone size only sometimes, using once, few, many, or a class for an expanded clone.

>TRBJ1-2|14|TRBV29-1|TRBD1|NA
TGCAGCGTTGAACTCAGGGGGCGCCTATATGGCTACACCTTC
CSVELRGRLYGYTF
>TRBJ1-2|15|TRBV4-3|NA|once
TGCGCCAGCAGCCAAGAATTGGGGAGAACCTATGGCTACACCTTC
CASSQELGRTYGYTF
>TRBJ2-1|16|TRBV7-9|NA|NA
TGTGCCAGCAGCCCGACTAGAGGGGGCACCTACAATGAGCAGTTCTTC
CASSPTRGGTYNEQFF
>TRBJ2-5|13|TRBV4-3|NA|NA
TGCGCCAGCAGCCGGAGGGGCCAAGAGACCCAGTACTTC
CASSRRGQETQYF
>TRBJ2-3|16|TRBV10-3|TRBD2|NA
TGTGCCATCAATCCAACTAGCGGGTCTAGCACAGATACGCAGTATTTT
CAINPTSGSSTDTQYF
>TRBJ2-2|16|TRBV19|TRBD2|NA
TGTGCCAGTAGTACCCGAGCGGGAGGAAGTTTCGGGGAGCTGTTTTTT
CASSTRAGGSFGELFF
>TRBJ1-1|12|TRBV6-6|NA|NA
TGTGCCAGCAGCTCCGGGGGAACTGAAGCTTTCTTT
CASSSGGTEAFF
>TRBJ1-6|14|TRBV30|NA|once
TGTGCCGCCGAGGAGGGCCCAGCTAATTCACCCCTCCACTTT
CAAEEGPANSPLHF
>TRBJ2-2|17|TRBV4-1|NA|NA
TGCGCCAGCAGCCAAGTAGATATGGGACTGATCACCGGGGAGCTGTTTTTT
CASSQVDMGLITGELFF
>TRBJ1-1|14|TRBV18|NA|NA
TGTGCCAGCTCACCGGGAGTGCAGAACACTGAAGCTTTCTTT
CASSPGVQNTEAFF
>TRBJ2-2|16|TRBV5-8|TRBD1|once
TGTGCCAGCAGGGTGAACACCGGGACAGACACCGGGGAGCTGTTTTTT
CASRVNTGTDTGELFF
>TRBJ2-7|14|TRBV27|TRBD2|NA
TGTGCCAGCACCTCTAGCGGGGGGGACTACGAGCAGTACTTC
CASTSSGGDYEQYF
>TRBJ2-2|15|TRBV7-2|NA|NA
TGTGCCAGCAGCTTAGTACAAATCTTCACCGGGGAGCTGTTTTTT
CASSLVQIFTGELFF
>TRBJ2-1|16|TRBV11-2|TRBD2|NA
TGTGCCAGCAGCTCCTGGACTAGCGGGAGGGCGTGGGAGCAGTTCTTC
CASSSWTSGRAWEQFF
>TRBJ1-2|14|TRBV7-9|TRBD1|NA
TGTGCCAGCAGCTCTCGGACAGGGGACTATGGCTACACCTTC
CASSSRTGDYGYTF
>TRBJ2-1|14|TRBV6-4|NA|NA
TGTGCCAGCAGAATCGGGAGCTCCTACAATGAGCAGTTCTTC
CASRIGSSYNEQFF
>TRBJ2-3|16|TRBV11-3|TRBD2|NA
TGTGCCAGCAGCTTTAATAGCGGGGGGCGCACAGATACGCAGTATTTT
CASSFNSGGRTDTQYF
>TRBJ2-3|15|TRBV9|NA|NA
TGTGCCAGTACTGGAGGGGAGTATAGCACAGATACGCAGTATTTT
CASTGGEYSTDTQYF
>TRBJ2-7|14|TRBV2|TRBD2|NA
TGTGCCAGCAGTGGGACTAGCGGGATGGGTGAGCAGTACTTC
CASSGTSGMGEQYF
>TRBJ1-2|15|TRBV27|TRBD1|NA
TGTGCCAGCAGTCCGACAGGGGTGACTAACTATGGCTACACCTTC
CASSPTGVTNYGYTF
>TRBJ2-4|15|TRBV30|TRBD2|NA
TGTGCCTGGAGCCGCCGGCGGGGGGAAGGAAACATTCAGTACTTC
CAWSRRRGEGNIQYF
>TRBJ2-1|16|TRBV7-2|TRBD1|NA
TGTGCCAGCAGCTTTGCCGGGACAGGACCCTACAATGAGCAGTTCTTC
CASSFAGTGPYNEQFF
>TRBJ1-3|12|TRBV27|NA|NA
TGTGCCAGCAGGGGGGGTGGAAACACCATATATTTT
CASRGGGNTIYF
>TRBJ2-1|17|TRBV27|TRBD1|NA
TGTGCCAGCAGTCCCTCCTGGGGACAGGACGTACACAATGAGCAGTTCTTC
CASSPSWGQDVHNEQFF
>TRBJ2-5|15|TRBV5-1|TRBD2|NA
TGCGCCAGCGGCCCCTTAGAGCGGGGGGGAGAGACCCAGTACTTC
CASGPLERGGETQYF
>TRBJ1-2|13|TRBV18|TRBD1|NA
TGTGCCAGCTCGCGACAGGGGGCCTTTGGCTACACCTTC
CASSRQGAFGYTF
>TRBJ1-2|14|TRBV7-2|TRBD1|NA
TGTGCCAGCAGCTTTTCGACAGGGGGGGGCGGCTACACCTTC
CASSFSTGGGGYTF
>TRBJ1-3|14|TRBV19|TRBD1|NA
TGTGCCAGTAAACCACAGGGGAATGGAAACACCATATATTTT
CASKPQGNGNTIYF
>TRBJ2-5|11|TRBV19|NA|once
TGTGCCAGTAGTAGGGCGGAGACCCAGTACTTC
CASSRAETQYF
>TRBJ1-2|14|TRBV4-3|NA|NA
TGCGCCAGCAGCCAAGAAGACACTTTCTATGGCTACACCTTC
CASSQEDTFYGYTF
>TRBJ1-2|13|TRBV4-3|TRBD1|NA
TGCGCCAGCAGCCACACAGGGGGGCGAGGCTACACCTTC
CASSHTGGRGYTF
>TRBJ1-5|18|TRBV5-4|TRBD1|once
TGTGCCAGCAGCTCGGGAGGGGGCGGAAAAGTGGGGAGTCAGCCCCAGCATTTT
CASSSGGGGKVGSQPQHF
>TRBJ1-1|16|TRBV2|NA|NA
TGTGCCAGCAGTGAAGCGTCATGGGGCGGGAACACTGAAGCTTTCTTT
CASSEASWGGNTEAFF
>TRBJ1-1|13|TRBV15|TRBD1|NA
TGTGCCACCAGCAGGGGACAGGCCGCTGAAGCTTTCTTT
CATSRGQAAEAFF
>TRBJ1-5|14|TRBV30|NA|once
TGTGCCTGGAGTGTACAGGGTGGCAATCAGCCCCAGCATTTT
CAWSVQGGNQPQHF
>TRBJ1-4|14|TRBV4-1|NA|NA
TGCGCCAGCAGCCAAGAGGCTCAGGGTGAAAAACTGTTTTTT
CASSQEAQGEKLFF
>TRBJ2-7|16|TRBV18|NA|NA
TGTGCCAGCTCACCACGCGGCAGCGGGACAACCTACGAGCAGTACTTC
CASSPRGSGTTYEQYF
>TRBJ2-2|15|TRBV7-9|TRBD2|NA
TGTGCCAGCAGCGTCCTAGCGGGGAACACCGGGGAGCTGTTTTTT
CASSVLAGNTGELFF
>TRBJ2-7|16|TRBV4-3|TRBD2|NA
TGCGCCAGCAGCCAAGATCCGGGTGGGGAGGGCTACGAGCAGTACTTC
CASSQDPGGEGYEQYF
>TRBJ1-1|12|TRBV7-9|NA|NA
TGTGCCAGCGGGGGCTTGAACACTGAAGCTTTCTTT
CASGGLNTEAFF
>TRBJ2-1|14|TRBV5-6|NA|NA
TGTGCCAGCAGCGGCAGAGGATCCTACAATGAGCAGTTCTTC
CASSGRGSYNEQFF
>TRBJ1-2|13|TRBV19|NA|NA
TGTCACGGTACAGGGTCGGTTGACTATGGCTACACCTTC
CHGTGSVDYGYTF
>TRBJ2-7|14|TRBV10-3|TRBD2|NA
TGTGCCATCGGGGTAGCGGGAAAGTCCTACGAGCAGTACTTC
CAIGVAGKSYEQYF
>TRBJ1-5|13|TRBV29-1|NA|NA
TGCAGCGTAAAACAGGCCAGGGATCAGCCCCAGCATTTT
CSVKQARDQPQHF
>TRBJ2-3|14|TRBV6-4|TRBD2|NA
TGTGCCAGCAGTGACGGGGGGGGCACAGATACGCAGTATTTT
CASSDGGGTDTQYF
>TRBJ2-3|18|TRBV27|TRBD1|NA
TGTGCCAGCAGTGCCAATGGGGACAGGGGGCGGGTGGCAGATACGCAGTATTTT
CASSANGDRGRVADTQYF
>TRBJ2-5|14|TRBV5-8|NA|NA
TGTGCCAGCACCCAGGGGTTGGGTCATTTTTCCCAGTACTTC
CASTQGLGHFSQYF
>TRBJ1-2|14|TRBV10-3|TRBD1|NA
TGTGCCATCAGTGAGAACAGGGGAAGCTATGGCTACACCTTC
CAISENRGSYGYTF
>TRBJ1-2|15|TRBV9|NA|once
TGTGCCAGCAGCCCCCCAAGGACATCTAACTATGGCTACACCTTC
CASSPPRTSNYGYTF
>TRBJ2-2|17|TRBV5-1|TRBD1|NA
TGCGCCAGCAGCCCCAGGACAGGAGCCGCGAACACCGGGGAGCTGTTTTTT
CASSPRTGAANTGELFF
>TRBJ2-4|16|TRBV7-9|TRBD2|NA
TGTGCCAGCAGCTTATTGCTAGCGGAAGCCAAAAACATTCAGTACTTC
CASSLLLAEAKNIQYF
>TRBJ2-2|17|TRBV6-1|NA|NA
TGTGCCAGCAGTGAAGACGAAGATAGCGGCATCACCGGGGAGCTGTTTTTT
CASSEDEDSGITGELFF
>TRBJ1-1|14|TRBV18|NA|NA
TGTGCCAGCTCACCTCAGGGTAGGGGAACTGAAGCTTTCTTT
CASSPQGRGTEAFF
>TRBJ2-7|16|TRBV4-2|NA|NA
TGTGCCAGCAGTCTGGAGATGACGGGAGTAAGGAGCGAGCAGTACTTC
CASSLEMTGVRSEQYF
>TRBJ2-2|15|TRBV5-4|TRBD1|once
TGTGCCAGCAGCCGGGGGGACAGGGGCGGTGGGGAGCTGTTTTTT
CASSRGDRGGGELFF